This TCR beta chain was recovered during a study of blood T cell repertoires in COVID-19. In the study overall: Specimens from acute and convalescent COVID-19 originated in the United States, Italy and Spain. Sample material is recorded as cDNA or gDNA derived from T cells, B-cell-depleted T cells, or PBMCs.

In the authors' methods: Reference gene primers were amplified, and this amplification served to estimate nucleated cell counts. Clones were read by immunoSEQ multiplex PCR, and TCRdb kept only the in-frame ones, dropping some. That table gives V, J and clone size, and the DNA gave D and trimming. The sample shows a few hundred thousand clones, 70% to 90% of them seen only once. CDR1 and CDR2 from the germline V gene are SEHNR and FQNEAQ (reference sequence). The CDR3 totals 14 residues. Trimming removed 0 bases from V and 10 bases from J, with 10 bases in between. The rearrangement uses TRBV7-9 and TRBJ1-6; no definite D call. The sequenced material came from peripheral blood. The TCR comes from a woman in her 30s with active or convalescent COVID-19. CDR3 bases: TGTGCCAGCAGCTTAGCCGGGGTGGGATCACCCCTCCACTTT. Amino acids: CASSLAGVGSPLHF.